The sequence of this T cell receptor (beta chain) was determined in a study of CD8 T cells in ankylosing spondylitis. Study-wide findings and caveats: What appeared characteristic of ankylosing spondylitis blood was a TCR beta motif of eight highly homologous variants. Clones linked to the disease showed a CD8+ phenotype. They occurred at relatively low frequencies in peripheral blood. Clones linked to disease were reported to show significant enrichment in matched ankylosing spondylitis synovial fluid.

The V gene end was trimmed by 4 bases and the J gene end by 4 bases; junction bases not matched to a gene: 9. Per germline, CDR1 SGDLS and CDR2 YYNGEE. This CDR3 is 15 amino acids long. This clonotype has only a few counts. Antigen: not known. Using quantitative 5'-RACE with molecular barcodes, the authors made TCR beta libraries. TCRdb re-called the 5' RACE reads with MiXCR, one entry per CDR3 protein. The sample carries under 15,000 distinct CDR3 sequences, over 2.5% recorded once. This rearrangement joins TRBV9 to TRBJ1-1; 8 bases are shared with TRBD1. This receptor was obtained from a male donor with ankylosing spondylitis or in good health (not recorded which). The sample comprised blood, either unsorted or a sorted T cell fraction (not recorded which). The CDR3 DNA reads TGTGCCAGCAGCTTCGGAACAGGGGGGAGCACTGAAGCTTTCTTT. Translating gives CASSFGTGGSTEAFF.